The 4 T cell receptor beta chains below come from one sample, sequenced in a study of blood T cells in healthy people across ages. Alongside a J-beta primer mix, a sample-barcoded 5' primer served in a second PCR lasting roughly 6 to 11 cycles. One entry per CDR3 protein, called by TCRdb with MiXCR from the 5' RACE reads. The sample shows some 1,800,000 distinct CDR3 sequences, approximately 39% of them seen only once. Sequences were obtained from blood. These receptors originate from a human donor in good health.

The rearrangement links TRBV7-3 to TRBJ2-5; D uncertain. The CDR3 totals 13 residues. The germline CDR1 and CDR2 sequences are SGHTA and FQGTGA. V was shortened by 6 bases and J by 4 bases, with 12 bases between the two germline ends. The CDR3 sequence: CASSFSMGETQYF. The CDR3, as DNA: TGTGCCAGCAGTTTTTCCATGGGAGAGACCCAGTACTTC.

This clonotype was recorded a few times. V is TRBV12-3 or TRBV12-4 and J is TRBJ1-1, with D possibly TRBD1 on 5 matching bases. The CDR3 is made up of 14 amino acids. Trimming removed 5 bases at V and 1 base at J, with 11 bases between. The CDR3 DNA reads as TGTGCCAGCAGTATCGGGACCGCGAACACTGAAGCTTTCTTT. Encoded protein: CASSIGTANTEAFF.

The chain links TRBV7-2 to TRBJ2-3, with D possibly matching TRBD1 (6 bases). Trimming left V 3 bases short and J 2 bases short, with 9 bases between. The germline V gene has CDR1 SGHTA and CDR2 FQGNSA. This CDR3 contains 14 residues. CDR3 amino acids: CASSFWTDTDTQYF. The CDR3 bases are TGTGCCAGCAGCTTCTGGACAGACACAGATACGCAGTATTTT.

The chain carries TRBV5-1 and TRBJ1-5; unclear D gene. There are 13 residues in the CDR3. Germline CDR1 SGHRS, CDR2 YFSETQ. Trimming left V 4 bases short and J 6 bases short, with 11 bases between. The CDR3 spells CASSLSVSQPQHF. The CDR3 DNA is TGCGCCAGCAGCCTGTCGGTATCTCAGCCCCAGCATTTT.